This TCR beta chain emerged from a study of beta chain features in type 1 diabetes. This clone was detected only a few times. The CDR3 totals 13 residues. The V end lost 0 bases, the J end lost 6 bases, and 8 bases lay between the germline ends. Germline CDR1 is SGHTA and CDR2 is FQGTGA. As every portion of the isolated RNA was reverse transcribed, the sequencing read expressed TCRB transcripts. Sequencing used immunoSEQ multiplex PCR; TCRdb keeps in-frame clones, though not all of them. The sample holds some 900,000 clones; 15% to 20% are singletons and the top ten take roughly 0.025%. The receptor's source is a young woman in good health. Sequenced material: naive CD4+ T cells from blood. The chain joins TRBV7-3 to TRBJ1-1; D is unresolved. CDR3 region: CASSLTGEPEAFF. For the CDR3, the DNA is TGTGCCAGCAGCTTAACCGGGGAGCCTGAAGCTTTCTTT.